This TCR beta chain was obtained from a study of Ad26.COV2.S vaccination and SARS-CoV-2 variants (TCRdb year 2021). About the full investigation: Vaccine-arm donors came from COV1001, a multicentre, randomized, double-blind, placebo-controlled phase I-IIa trial of Ad26.COV2.S in healthy adults. Ad26.COV2.S was administered intramuscularly at a dose of 5x10^10 or 1x10^11 viral particles, either as one shot or as two shots given 56 days apart. TCRbeta repertoire sequencing served as the tool for gauging how specific and how broad the SARS-CoV-2-reactive T cell receptors were following Ad26.COV2.S vaccination. The TCR-sequenced set comprised about 32 samples: some 20 Ad26.COV2.S vaccine recipients, 5 placebo recipients and 8 SARS-CoV-2 convalescent individuals. Trial participants were randomized into five groups of five, in which low-dose or high-dose Ad26.COV2.S was given once or twice, or placebo was given on both occasions. Blinding of investigators to trial group allocation was maintained during experiments and outcome assessment. General study outcomes and caveats: Vaccine and placebo recipients had similar non-spike TCR breadth, a finding consistent with the vaccine containing only spike. The study was not powered to compare responses between vaccine doses or regimens. The authors noted that the TCR breadth and depth analyses may have underestimated total T cell responses. Substantial breadth of spike-specific CD8+ and CD4+ T cell responses was reported after vaccination. Spike-specific TCR breadth was higher in Ad26.COV2.S recipients than in placebo recipients (P = 0.0014).

Explained via the paper, the treatment or condition label denotes: around 19 received Ad26.COV2.S at low or high dose, single or two shots; about 5 received placebo; per-sample allocation not given. Repertoires of vaccine and placebo recipients were sequenced from samples collected on day 63 after the first injection. Between 29 July and 7 August 2020, Cohort 1b enrolled 20 to 30 adults aged 18-55 years at one site in Boston, USA. Ad26.COV2.S was a replication-incompetent adenovirus type 26 vector expressing a prefusion-stabilized SARS-CoV-2 spike protein from the original Wuhan strain. TCRbeta CDR3 regions were sequenced with the immunoSEQ Assay. After extraction, genomic DNA underwent amplification by bias-controlled multiplex PCR, followed by high-throughput sequencing. In the paper's pipeline: To quantify the absolute abundance of every unique TCRbeta CDR3 region, sequences were collapsed and filtered. T cell fraction was estimated by normalization of TCRbeta template counts to usable DNA, with usable DNA being measured through amplification of reference genes present in all nucleated cells. Repertoire TCRs were annotated as SARS-CoV-2-specific when V gene, CDR3 amino acid sequence and J gene were exactly matched to a known reactive TCR set. MIRA supplied the reference SARS-CoV-2 TCR set, which was filtered for enrichment in COVID-19-positive ImmuneCODE repertoires so that public or cross-reactive TCRs were removed. Using the MIRA antigens, annotated TCRs were further analysed by specific ORF or by position within an ORF. Breadth was defined as the number of annotated unique rearrangements divided by the total number of unique productive rearrangements, and depth was defined as the summed frequency of the annotated unique rearrangements. Group comparisons of TCR breadth used two-sided Wilcoxon rank-sum tests. TCRdb's version of the immuneACCESS table is confined to in-frame rearrangements and falls short of the full clone set. An unresolved V gene accounts for under half of the shortfall where checked; the remainder is of unknown origin. V and J calls and clone size are as listed in that table; D and trimming were resolved from the DNA. Counted in this sample were 400,000 to 500,000 clones; 89% of them appeared once. The ten largest clones capture 2.5% of the sample.

The germline V gene provides CDR1 SGDLS and CDR2 YYNGEE. Inclusive of the bounding cysteine and phenylalanine, the CDR3 is 14 residues long. Only the CDR3 portion is preserved as DNA: 42 bases, with reading frame beginning at the first base. At the junction V is shortened by 3 bases and J by 5 bases, with 13 bases in between. As concerns this clone: Its binding antigen is unknown. Per-nucleotide qualities are absent, and no much larger clonotype sits a single base away.

The rearranged chain carries TRBV9 and TRBJ2-3; tentative D gene TRBD2, with 6 bases matching. The receptor's source is a person between 18 and 65 years old who received the Ad26.COV2.S COVID-19 vaccine or a placebo. Specimen: peripheral blood, collected in a trial of Ad26.COV2.S vaccine versus placebo. For the CDR3, the sequence is CASSAAPGVDTQYF. The nucleotide sequence is given as TGTGCCAGCAGCGCCGCCCCGGGGGTAGATACGCAGTATTTT. Here the CDR3 is joined to the reference TRBV9 and TRBJ2-3 genes, and the full variable domain is: DSGVTQTPKHLITATGQRVTLRCSPRSGDLSVYWYQQSLDQGLQFLIQYYNGEERAKGNILERFSAQQFPDLHSELNLSSLELGDSALYFCASSAAPGVDTQYFGPGTRLTVL.